Below are 27 T cell receptor beta chains sequenced from a single sample in a study of cytotoxic CD8 clonotypes in ibrutinib-treated CLL (dated by TCRdb to 2020 to 2023). In light of the paper, this sample's time point label describes: approximately 11 months on ibrutinib. Library construction relied on the immunoSEQ multiplex PCR assay. TCRdb re-hosts the immuneACCESS table, in-frame sequences only. Its copies lack some clones; in the studies checked, an unresolved V gene accounts for under half of them, and the cause for the rest is not known. This sample is represented by 120,000 to 150,000 clones; about 80% of them were singletons. In total, the top ten clones hold about 27% of the sample. The material was PBMCs, obtained after 12 months of ibrutinib treatment. All receptors come from a human donor with chronic lymphocytic leukemia.

V and J are TRBV7-2 and TRBJ2-3; D is unresolved. Per the germline V gene, CDR1 is SGHTA and CDR2 is FQGNSA. V dropped 3 bases and J dropped 6 bases, with 4 bases sitting between them. The CDR3 loop spans 11 amino acids. CDR3 amino acids: CASSFPDTQYF. DNA for the CDR3: TGTGCCAGCAGCTTTCCCGATACGCAGTATTTT.

In this sample, this clone turned up a few times. This chain uses TRBV4-1 with TRBJ1-1, with D uncertain. V shed 0 bases and J shed 10 bases, with 9 bases lying between them. Germline CDR1 MGHRA, CDR2 YSYEKL. The CDR3 has 12 residues. The CDR3 here is CASSQDRVRAFF. DNA of the CDR3: TGCGCCAGCAGCCAAGATAGGGTACGAGCTTTCTTT.

The CDR3 bases are TGTGCCAGCAGTTCCCGGGACCAATACGAGCAGTACTTC. Amino acid sequence: CASSSRDQYEQYF. The chain links TRBV28 to TRBJ2-7, with D perhaps being TRBD1 or TRBD2 (5 bases each). Germline V gene data show CDR1 as MDHEN and CDR2 as SYDVKM. V lost 4 bases to trimming and J lost 4 bases, with 11 bases between them. The CDR3 consists of 13 residues.

This clone occurred a few times. This chain uses TRBV7-9 with TRBJ1-3; D uncertain. V lost 1 base, J lost 7 bases, and 20 bases lay in between. CDR3 size: 17 residues. Germline V lookup: CDR1 SEHNR, CDR2 FQNEAQ (reference sequence). The CDR3: CASSLGASGIVWNTIYF. The CDR3 DNA reads TGTGCCAGCAGCTTAGGGGCCAGCGGGATAGTTTGGAACACCATATATTTT.

J is TRBJ1-1 and V is TRBV15; 9 bases are shared with TRBD1. The CDR3 contains 15 residues. Per the germline V gene, CDR1 is LNHNV and CDR2 is YYDKDF (reference sequence). After removal of 0 bases from V and 5 bases from J, the junction contained 4 bases not matched to a gene. CDR3 residues: CATSREDRGGTEAFF. The CDR3 DNA reads TGTGCCACCAGCAGAGAGGACAGGGGAGGAACTGAAGCTTTCTTT.

The chain is built from TRBV6-1 and TRBJ1-2, with TRBD1 matching over 11 bases. The V gene end was trimmed by 8 bases and the J gene end by 4 bases; junction bases not matched to a gene: 9. Germline loops: CDR1 MNHNS, CDR2 SASEGT. The CDR3 extends over 15 amino acids. The CDR3 coding sequence is TGTGCCAGCTCCGGGACAGGGGGTCTCCTCTATGGCTACACCTTC. It yields the protein CASSGTGGLLYGYTF.

The rearrangement uses TRBV2 and TRBJ1-1; the D is unclear. Germline V gene data show CDR1 as SNHLY and CDR2 as FYNNEI. The CDR3 covers 14 residues. The V gene lost 5 bases and the J gene lost 4 bases, with 14 bases spanning the gap. CDR3 region: CASSRIWGITEAFF. The CDR3 nucleotides read TGTGCCAGCAGTCGAATTTGGGGAATCACTGAAGCTTTCTTT.

The V gene is TRBV27, the J gene TRBJ2-1; 10 bases line up with TRBD1. The ends lost 8 bases at V and 9 bases at J; junction bases unmatched: 13. The germline gives CDR1 MNHEY, CDR2 SMNVEV (reference sequence). The CDR3 is made up of 15 amino acids. The CDR3 spells CASGRKTGGLSEQFF. CDR3 DNA sequence: TGTGCCAGCGGCAGGAAGACAGGGGGCTTGAGTGAGCAGTTCTTC.

The rearrangement links TRBV15 to TRBJ2-6; unclear D gene. The CDR3 spans 15 residues. Germline V CDR1 and CDR2: LNHNV, YYDKDF (reference sequence). V was pared by 0 bases and J by 0 bases, with 3 bases between. In DNA form, the CDR3 reads TGTGCCACCAGCAGAGAGGCCTCTGGGGCCAACGTCCTGACTTTC. It encodes CATSREASGANVLTF.

This clone was observed a few times. V is TRBV6-5 and J is TRBJ1-6, with D hard to call. V lost 8 bases to trimming and J lost 9 bases, with 14 bases between them. CDR1 MNHEY and CDR2 SVGAGI come from the germline V gene. CDR3 length: 13 residues. CDR3 loop: CASHPRSGSPLHF. CDR3 in DNA: TGTGCCAGCCATCCGAGGTCGGGTTCACCCCTCCACTTT.

In its sample, this clone was seen once. The chain uses TRBV5-1 and TRBJ1-1; possible D gene TRBD1, 6 bases. Looked up from germline, CDR1 is SGHRS and CDR2 is YFSETQ. Trimming removed 4 bases from V and 4 bases from J, with 14 bases in between. The CDR3 totals 14 residues. CDR3 sequence: CASSQTGGVTEAFF. In nucleotides, the CDR3 is TGCGCCAGCAGCCAGACAGGCGGGGTCACTGAAGCTTTCTTT.

V is TRBV5-1 and J is TRBJ2-6, with D perhaps TRBD1 (7 bases). Looked up from germline, CDR1 is SGHRS and CDR2 is YFSETQ. This CDR3 comprises 17 residues. Trimming stripped 2 bases from V and 4 bases from J, with 16 bases between. The CDR3 DNA sequence: TGCGCCAGCAGCTTAGTCCCAGGGGGGCTAGGGGCCAACGTCCTGACTTTC. It specifies CASSLVPGGLGANVLTF.

V and J are TRBV7-7 and TRBJ2-6; D is perhaps TRBD2 (6 bases). The CDR3 is made up of 14 amino acids. Trimming stripped 5 bases from V and 1 base from J, with 6 bases between. The germline V gene encodes CDR1 SSHAT and CDR2 FNYEAQ (reference sequence). The CDR3 loop reads CASSGGSGANVLTF. DNA of the CDR3: TGTGCCAGCAGCGGAGGGTCTGGGGCCAACGTCCTGACTTTC.

The chain has TRBV4-1 and TRBJ2-1; 12 bases match TRBD2. The CDR3 runs 16 residues. Germline V lookup: CDR1 MGHRA, CDR2 YSYEKL. The V and J ends lost 4 bases and 6 bases, in that order; junction bases with no gene match: 7. Here the CDR3 DNA reads TGCGCCAGCAGCCGCCTACTAGCGGGAGGTTTCAATGAGCAGTTCTTC. Residues: CASSRLLAGGFNEQFF.

V gene TRBV28 combines with J gene TRBJ2-7, with 9 bases aligning to TRBD2. The V segment lost 3 bases and the J segment 7 bases; nucleotides outside the gene matches: 10. This CDR3 region has 15 residues. The germline CDR1 and CDR2 sequences are MDHEN and SYDVKM. CDR3 amino acids: CASSLGASGAREQYF. CDR3 DNA: TGTGCCAGCAGTTTGGGGGCTAGCGGGGCCAGGGAGCAGTACTTC.

This clone was detected only once. The rearrangement links TRBV14 to TRBJ2-7; D call uncertain. Per germline, CDR1 SGHDN and CDR2 FVKESK. The CDR3 totals 18 residues. Trimming stripped 1 base from V and 0 bases from J, with 19 bases between. CDR3 region: CASSQVRSQNEISYEQYF. The CDR3 DNA reads TGTGCCAGCAGCCAAGTCCGGTCACAGAACGAGATCTCCTACGAGCAGTACTTC. Supplemented by reference TRBV14 and TRBJ2-7, the full variable domain reads EAGVTQFPSHSVIEKGQTVTLRCDPISGHDNLYWYRRVMGKEIKFLLHFVKESKQDESGMPNNRFLAERTGGTYSTLKVQPAELEDSGVYFCASSQVRSQNEISYEQYFGPGTRLTVT.

This clone has only a few counts. The V gene is TRBV4-2, the J gene TRBJ1-2; 7 bases are shared with TRBD1. CDR3 length: 15 residues. V was clipped by 0 bases and J by 5 bases; unmatched bases: 6. CDR1 and CDR2 from the germline V gene are LGHNA and YNFKEQ. The CDR3 protein is CASSQDWQGGYGYTF. As DNA, the CDR3 is TGTGCCAGCAGCCAAGATTGGCAGGGGGGGTATGGCTACACCTTC.

The genes are TRBV4-1 and TRBJ2-7, with 7 bases matching TRBD2. The CDR3 covers 14 residues. V trimming: 3 bases; J trimming: 6 bases; junction bases outside the gene matches: 8. The V gene's germline CDR1 is MGHRA and CDR2 YSYEKL. This CDR3 reads CASSHTTSGAEQYF. CDR3 nucleotide sequence: TGCGCCAGCAGCCACACCACAAGCGGGGCCGAGCAGTACTTC.

The chain is built from TRBV7-2 and TRBJ1-1, with 9 bases identical to TRBD1. This CDR3 comprises 13 residues. Trimming removed 3 bases from V and 10 bases from J; junction bases left unmatched: 6. CDR1 SGHTA and CDR2 FQGNSA come from the germline V gene. The CDR3 sequence is CASSLPGTGTAFF. Here the CDR3 DNA reads TGTGCCAGCAGCTTGCCCGGGACAGGGACAGCTTTCTTT.

The chain carries TRBV7-2 and TRBJ1-3, with TRBD1 matching over 8 bases. This CDR3 is built from 17 residues. Germline V gives CDR1 SGHTA, CDR2 FQGNSA. V lost 6 bases to trimming and J lost 0 bases; unmatched junction nucleotides: 10. CDR3 nucleotides: TGTGCCAGCAGGGCCGGGACAGGTTCCGGCTCTGGAAACACCATATATTTT. It yields the protein CASRAGTGSGSGNTIYF.

This clone appeared a single time. The V and J genes are TRBV7-3 and TRBJ2-1, with D perhaps matching TRBD1 or TRBD2 (5 bases each). V was shortened by 5 bases and J by 6 bases, with 14 bases between the two germline ends. The germline V gene encodes CDR1 SGHTA and CDR2 FQGTGA. This CDR3 has 14 residues. The CDR3, as DNA: TGTGCCAGCAGCGGGGACGCCTTCGTCAATGAGCAGTTCTTC. This sequence encodes CASSGDAFVNEQFF.

CDR3 sequence (DNA): TGTGCCAGCAGCCCCGGGTCTTACACCGGGGAGCTGTTTTTT. It translates to CASSPGSYTGELFF. The J gene is TRBJ2-2, the V gene TRBV7-3; D is undetermined. Germline values: CDR1 SGHTA, CDR2 FQGTGA. This CDR3 contains 14 residues. The germline V and J ends were trimmed by 5 bases and 3 bases, with 10 bases remaining between them.

This clone occurred a few times. V gene TRBV25-1 combines with J gene TRBJ2-7, with TRBD1 identical over 9 bases. The CDR3 runs to 16 residues. V lost 4 bases and J lost 3; bases outside the gene matches: 10. Germline V gives CDR1 MGHDK, CDR2 SYGVNS. In DNA form, the CDR3 reads TGTGCCAGCAGTGCACAACCGGGACAGGGTCTCTACGAGCAGTACTTC. The encoded protein is CASSAQPGQGLYEQYF.

The rearrangement links TRBV18 to TRBJ2-1; D ambiguous. V gave up 0 bases and J gave up 12 bases, with 12 bases separating them. Germline CDR1 KGHSH, CDR2 LQKENI. The CDR3 has 13 amino acids. The CDR3: CASSPPVRSAQFF. DNA of the CDR3: TGTGCCAGCTCACCACCAGTCCGCTCGGCGCAGTTCTTC.

This clone was picked up a small number of times. The chain couples TRBV5-1 to TRBJ1-2, with 7 bases that match TRBD1. The V and J ends lost 0 bases and 8 bases, in that order; junction bases with no gene match: 7. CDR1 and CDR2 from the germline V gene are SGHRS and YFSETQ. The length of the CDR3 is 14 residues. Here the CDR3 DNA reads TGCGCCAGCAGCTTGGACGGGACAGCAGAAGGCTACACCTTC. This translates into CASSLDGTAEGYTF. The full variable domain, in which reference TRBV5-1 and TRBJ1-2 provide the parts outside the CDR3, is KAGVTQTPRYLIKTRGQQVTLSCSPISGHRSVSWYQQTPGQGLQFLFEYFSETQRNKGNFPGRFSGRQFSNSRSEMNVSTLELGDSALYLCASSLDGTAEGYTFGSGTRLTVV.

This clone was detected once. The rearrangement joins TRBV10-3 to TRBJ2-7; D is unclear. The CDR3 runs to 13 residues. Trimming pared 4 bases from V and 3 bases from J, leaving 10 bases between. CDR1 and CDR2 (germline): ENHRY, SYGVKD. Here the CDR3 reads CAISAWEDYEQYF. CDR3 nucleotides: TGTGCCATCAGTGCCTGGGAAGACTACGAGCAGTACTTC.

The rearrangement links TRBV2 to TRBJ2-1, with 7 bases matching TRBD2. CDR1 is SNHLY and CDR2 is FYNNEI in the germline V gene. This CDR3 region has 13 residues. V lost 6 bases to trimming and J lost 7 bases; unmatched junction nucleotides: 6. For the CDR3, the DNA is TGTGCCAGCAGGTGGACTAGTGATAATGAGCAGTTCTTC. This sequence encodes CASRWTSDNEQFF.